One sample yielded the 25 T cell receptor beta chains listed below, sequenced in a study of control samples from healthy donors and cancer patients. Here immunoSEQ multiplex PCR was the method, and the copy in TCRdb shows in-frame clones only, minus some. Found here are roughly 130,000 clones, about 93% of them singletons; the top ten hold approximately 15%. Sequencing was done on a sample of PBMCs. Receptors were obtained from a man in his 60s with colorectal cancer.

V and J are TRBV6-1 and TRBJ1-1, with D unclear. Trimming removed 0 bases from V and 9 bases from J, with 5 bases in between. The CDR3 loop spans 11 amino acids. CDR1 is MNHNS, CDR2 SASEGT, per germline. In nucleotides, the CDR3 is TGTGCCAGCAGTGAAGCGAGAAAAGCTTTCTTT. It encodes CASSEARKAFF.

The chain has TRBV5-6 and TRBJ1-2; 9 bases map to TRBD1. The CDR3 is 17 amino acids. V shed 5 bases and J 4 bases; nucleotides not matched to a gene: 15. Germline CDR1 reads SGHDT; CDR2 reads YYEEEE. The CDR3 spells CASRHPGQGVGSYGYTF. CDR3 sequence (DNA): TGTGCCAGCAGGCATCCGGGACAGGGCGTAGGGAGCTATGGCTACACCTTC.

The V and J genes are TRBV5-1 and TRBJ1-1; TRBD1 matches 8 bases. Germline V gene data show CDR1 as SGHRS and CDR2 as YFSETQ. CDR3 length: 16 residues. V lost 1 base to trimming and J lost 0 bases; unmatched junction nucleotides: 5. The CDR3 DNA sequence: TGCGCCAGCAGCTTGTCGCAGGGGGCACTGAACACTGAAGCTTTCTTT. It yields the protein CASSLSQGALNTEAFF.

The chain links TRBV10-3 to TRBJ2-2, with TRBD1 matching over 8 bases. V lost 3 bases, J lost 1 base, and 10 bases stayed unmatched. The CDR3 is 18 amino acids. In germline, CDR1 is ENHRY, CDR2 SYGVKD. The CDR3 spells CAISDPHRGQGNTGELFF. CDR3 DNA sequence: TGTGCCATCAGTGACCCACATAGAGGACAGGGGAACACCGGGGAGCTGTTTTTT.

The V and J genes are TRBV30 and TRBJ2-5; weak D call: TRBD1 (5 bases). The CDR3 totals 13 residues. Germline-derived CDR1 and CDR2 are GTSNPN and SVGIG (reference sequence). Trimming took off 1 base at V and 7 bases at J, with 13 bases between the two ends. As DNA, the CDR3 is TGTGCCTGGAGTGCGACAGCCTCGGGGACCCAGTACTTC. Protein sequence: CAWSATASGTQYF.

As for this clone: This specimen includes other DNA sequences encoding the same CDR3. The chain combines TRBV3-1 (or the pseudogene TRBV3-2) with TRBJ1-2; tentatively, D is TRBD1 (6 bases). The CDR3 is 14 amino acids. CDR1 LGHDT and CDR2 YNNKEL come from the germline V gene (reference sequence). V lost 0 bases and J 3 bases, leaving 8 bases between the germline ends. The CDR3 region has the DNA TGTGCCAGCAGCCAAGATGCAGGGGACTATGGCTACACCTTC. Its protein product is CASSQDAGDYGYTF.

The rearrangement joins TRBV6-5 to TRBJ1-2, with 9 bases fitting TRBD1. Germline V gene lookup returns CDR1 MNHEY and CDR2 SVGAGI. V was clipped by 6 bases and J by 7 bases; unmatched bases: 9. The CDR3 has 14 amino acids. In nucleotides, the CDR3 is TGTGCCAGCAGGCCCGGACAGGGGACAACTGGCTACACCTTC. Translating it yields CASRPGQGTTGYTF.

CDR3 sequence (DNA): TGTGCCAGTAGTATACAGCTCACAGATACGCAGTATTTT. This gives the protein CASSIQLTDTQYF. The rearrangement links TRBV19 to TRBJ2-3; D is unresolved. CDR3 size: 13 residues. The V gene lost 2 bases and the J gene lost 2 bases, with 5 bases spanning the gap. The germline CDR1 and CDR2 sequences are LNHDA and SQIVND (reference sequence).

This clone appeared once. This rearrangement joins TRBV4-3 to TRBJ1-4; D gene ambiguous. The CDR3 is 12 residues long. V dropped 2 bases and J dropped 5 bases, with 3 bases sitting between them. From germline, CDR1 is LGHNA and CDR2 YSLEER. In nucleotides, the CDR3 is TGCGCCAGCAGCCAACGGAATGAAAAACTGTTTTTT. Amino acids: CASSQRNEKLFF.

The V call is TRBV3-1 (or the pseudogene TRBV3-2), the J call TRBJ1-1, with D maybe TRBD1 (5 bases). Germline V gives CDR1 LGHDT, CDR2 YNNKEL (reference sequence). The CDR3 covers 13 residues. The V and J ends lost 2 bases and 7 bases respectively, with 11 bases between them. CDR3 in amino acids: CASSQIIDSEAFF. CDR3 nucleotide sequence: TGTGCCAGCAGCCAAATTATAGACAGTGAAGCTTTCTTT.

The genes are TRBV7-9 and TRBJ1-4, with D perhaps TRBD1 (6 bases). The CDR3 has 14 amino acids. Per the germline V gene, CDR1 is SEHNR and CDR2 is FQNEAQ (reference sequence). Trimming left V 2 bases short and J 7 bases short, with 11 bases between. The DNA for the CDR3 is TGTGCCAGCAGCTTACGGGGACACTCTGAAAAACTGTTTTTT. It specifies CASSLRGHSEKLFF.

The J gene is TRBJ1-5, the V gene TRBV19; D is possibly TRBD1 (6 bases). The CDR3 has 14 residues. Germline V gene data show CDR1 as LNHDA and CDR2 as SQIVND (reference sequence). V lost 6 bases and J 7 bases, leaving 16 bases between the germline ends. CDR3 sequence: CASRGRGARQPQHF. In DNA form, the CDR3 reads TGTGCCAGTAGGGGCAGGGGCGCAAGACAGCCCCAGCATTTT.

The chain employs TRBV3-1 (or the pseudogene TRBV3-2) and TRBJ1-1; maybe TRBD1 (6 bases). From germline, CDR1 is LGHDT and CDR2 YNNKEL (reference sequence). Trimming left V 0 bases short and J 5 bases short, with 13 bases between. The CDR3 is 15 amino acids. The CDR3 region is CASSQDSGEWTEAFF. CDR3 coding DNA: TGTGCCAGCAGCCAAGATTCAGGGGAGTGGACTGAAGCTTTCTTT.

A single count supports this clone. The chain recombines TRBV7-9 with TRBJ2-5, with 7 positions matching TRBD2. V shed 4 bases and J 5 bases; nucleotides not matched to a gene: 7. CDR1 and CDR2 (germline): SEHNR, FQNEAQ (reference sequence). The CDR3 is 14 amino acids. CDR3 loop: CASSSLGGMETQYF. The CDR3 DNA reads TGTGCCAGCAGCTCCCTCGGGGGGATGGAGACCCAGTACTTC.

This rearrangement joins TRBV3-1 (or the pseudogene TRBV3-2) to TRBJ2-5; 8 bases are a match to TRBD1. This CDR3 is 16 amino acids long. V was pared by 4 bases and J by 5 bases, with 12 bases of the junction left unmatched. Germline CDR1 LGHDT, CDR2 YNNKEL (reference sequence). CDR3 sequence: CASSPGTGPWGETQYF. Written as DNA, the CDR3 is TGTGCCAGCAGCCCTGGGACAGGCCCATGGGGGGAGACCCAGTACTTC.

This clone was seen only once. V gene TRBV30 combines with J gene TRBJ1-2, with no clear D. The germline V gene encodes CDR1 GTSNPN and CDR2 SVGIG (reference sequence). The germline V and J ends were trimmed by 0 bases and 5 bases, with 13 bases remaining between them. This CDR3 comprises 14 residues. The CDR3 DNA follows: TGTGCCTGGAGTGTACCCTTGCAGGTTTATGGCTACACCTTC. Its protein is CAWSVPLQVYGYTF.

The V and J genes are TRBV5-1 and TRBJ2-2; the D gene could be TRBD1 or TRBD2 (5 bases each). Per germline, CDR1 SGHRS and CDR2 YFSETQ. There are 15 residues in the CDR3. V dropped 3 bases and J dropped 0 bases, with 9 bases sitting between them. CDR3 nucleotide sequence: TGCGCCAGCAGCTGGGGACCCCCGAACACCGGGGAGCTGTTTTTT. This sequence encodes CASSWGPPNTGELFF.

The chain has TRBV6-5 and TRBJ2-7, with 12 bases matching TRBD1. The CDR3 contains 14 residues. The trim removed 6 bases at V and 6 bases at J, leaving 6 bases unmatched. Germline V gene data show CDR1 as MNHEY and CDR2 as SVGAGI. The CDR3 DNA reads TGTGCCAGCAGGCCGAGGGGACAGGGGGCCGAGCAGTACTTC. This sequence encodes CASRPRGQGAEQYF.

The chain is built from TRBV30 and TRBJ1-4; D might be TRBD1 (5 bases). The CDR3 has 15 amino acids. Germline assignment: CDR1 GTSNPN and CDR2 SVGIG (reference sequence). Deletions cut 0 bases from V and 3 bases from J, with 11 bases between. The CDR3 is CAWSVGVAPNEKLFF. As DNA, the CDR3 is TGTGCCTGGAGTGTGGGGGTCGCACCTAATGAAAAACTGTTTTTT.

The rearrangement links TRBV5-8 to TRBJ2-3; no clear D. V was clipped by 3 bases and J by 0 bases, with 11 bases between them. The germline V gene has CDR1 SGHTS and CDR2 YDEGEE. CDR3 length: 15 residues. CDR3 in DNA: TGTGCCAGCAGCTCCCCATTTACTAGCACAGATACGCAGTATTTT. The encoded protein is CASSSPFTSTDTQYF.

The chain's CDR3 is CATSDTGTGGGETQYF. The CDR3 nucleotides read TGTGCCACCAGTGATACCGGGACAGGGGGCGGAGAGACCCAGTACTTC. The chain is built from TRBV24-1 and TRBJ2-5; 12 bases match TRBD1. This CDR3 spans 16 amino acids. Germline loops: CDR1 KGHDR, CDR2 SFDVKD. V trimming: 3 bases; J trimming: 4 bases; junction bases outside the gene matches: 5.

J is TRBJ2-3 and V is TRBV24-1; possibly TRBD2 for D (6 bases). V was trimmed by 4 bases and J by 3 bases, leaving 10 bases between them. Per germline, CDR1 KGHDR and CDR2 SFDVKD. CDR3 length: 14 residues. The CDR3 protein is CATSEGTLTDTQYF. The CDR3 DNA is TGTGCCACCAGTGAAGGGACTTTGACAGATACGCAGTATTTT.

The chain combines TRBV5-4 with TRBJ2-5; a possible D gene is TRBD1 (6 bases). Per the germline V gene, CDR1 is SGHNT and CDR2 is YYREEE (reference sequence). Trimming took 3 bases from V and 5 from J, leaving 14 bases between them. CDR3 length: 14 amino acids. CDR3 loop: CASSYPGALETQYF. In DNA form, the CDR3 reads TGTGCCAGCAGCTACCCAGGGGCCCTGGAGACCCAGTACTTC.

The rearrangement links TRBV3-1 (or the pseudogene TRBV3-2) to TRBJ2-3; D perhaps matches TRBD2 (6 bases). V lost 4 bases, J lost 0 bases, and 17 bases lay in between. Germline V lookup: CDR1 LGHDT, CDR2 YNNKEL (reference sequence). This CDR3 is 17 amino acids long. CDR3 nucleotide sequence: TGTGCCAGCAGCCCGGCTAGCGCAGTAACTAGCACAGATACGCAGTATTTT. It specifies CASSPASAVTSTDTQYF.

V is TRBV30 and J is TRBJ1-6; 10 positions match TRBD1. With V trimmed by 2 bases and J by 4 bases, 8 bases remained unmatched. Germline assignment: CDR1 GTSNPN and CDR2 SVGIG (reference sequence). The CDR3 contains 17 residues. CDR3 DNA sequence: TGTGCCTGGAGTTTATCGACAGGGGGCCAATATAATTCACCCCTCCACTTT. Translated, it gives CAWSLSTGGQYNSPLHF.